A selection of T cell receptor beta chains follows, all from one sample in a study of tumor-infiltrating lymphocytes in localized non-small cell lung cancer. This table comes from immunoSEQ multiplex PCR, and its TCRdb copy is limited to in-frame clones, with some not included. The top ten clones hold approximately 12% of a sample with several thousand clones, 55% to 70% of them seen once. The specimen was uninvolved lung tissue not adjacent to the tumor. The receptors shown here come from a human donor with non-small cell lung cancer. Each CDR3 is given with its conserved first and last residue. D genes are given only for firm matches. The listing skips clone size in some rows; elsewhere it reads once, few, many or a size class.

v_gene: TRBV5-5
j_gene: TRBJ1-6
abundance: NA
d_gene: TRBD1
CDR3nt: TGTGCCAGCAGCCCGGGGACAGGGGCCCAAGCATCCCCCCTCCACTTT
CDR3aa: CASSPGTGAQASPLHF

v_gene: TRBV27
j_gene: TRBJ1-4
abundance: once
d_gene: NA
CDR3nt: TGTGCCAGCAGTTCCTCTTTGGGTATGGATAATGAAAAACTGTTTTTT
CDR3aa: CASSSSLGMDNEKLFF

v_gene: TRBV20-1
j_gene: TRBJ2-5
abundance: once
d_gene: NA
CDR3nt: TGCAGTGCTAGAGTTCAGGGGACCCAGTACTTC
CDR3aa: CSARVQGTQYF

v_gene: TRBV4-1
j_gene: TRBJ2-3
abundance: NA
d_gene: TRBD2
CDR3nt: TGCGCCAGCAGCCAAGTAGCGGGGAAAACAGATACGCAGTATTTT
CDR3aa: CASSQVAGKTDTQYF

v_gene: TRBV29-1
j_gene: TRBJ2-7
abundance: NA
d_gene: TRBD2
CDR3nt: TGCAGCGTTGATGGTCTAGCGGGGGGCCCCTACGAGCAGTACTTC
CDR3aa: CSVDGLAGGPYEQYF

v_gene: TRBV6-6
j_gene: TRBJ2-7
abundance: once
d_gene: TRBD1
CDR3nt: TGTGCCAGCCAGGGGGCTTACGAGCAGTACTTC
CDR3aa: CASQGAYEQYF

v_gene: TRBV19
j_gene: TRBJ1-2
abundance: medium-sized
d_gene: NA
CDR3nt: TGTGCCAGTACCTCTTCGGACGGATGGACGCGGGGCTACACCTTC
CDR3aa: CASTSSDGWTRGYTF

v_gene: TRBV21-1
j_gene: TRBJ1-1
abundance: medium-sized
d_gene: NA
CDR3nt: TGTGCCAGCAGCAAAAGGAGTTTTGAGGACAGGGTAGGAACTGAAGCTTTCTTT
CDR3aa: CASSKRSFEDRVGTEAFF

v_gene: TRBV2
j_gene: TRBJ1-6
abundance: NA
d_gene: NA
CDR3nt: TGTGCCAGCAGTGAACTGGGGGGCATCAATTCACCCCTCCACTTT
CDR3aa: CASSELGGINSPLHF

v_gene: TRBV5-1
j_gene: TRBJ1-6
abundance: medium-sized
d_gene: NA
CDR3nt: TGCGCCAGCAGCTTCGACAGGCCCGGTATTTCCCCCCTCCACTTT
CDR3aa: CASSFDRPGISPLHF

v_gene: TRBV7-2
j_gene: TRBJ1-1
abundance: medium-sized
d_gene: NA
CDR3nt: TGTGCCAGCAGCCCGGGACCCCTGGACACTGAAGCTTTCTTT
CDR3aa: CASSPGPLDTEAFF

v_gene: TRBV6-5
j_gene: TRBJ1-5
abundance: once
d_gene: NA
CDR3nt: TGTGCCAGCAGTTACAGTAGCAATCAGCCCCAGCATTTT
CDR3aa: CASSYSSNQPQHF

v_gene: TRBV7-7
j_gene: TRBJ1-4
abundance: medium-sized
d_gene: TRBD1
CDR3nt: TGTGCCAGCAGCAAAACGACAGGGACTAATGAAAAACTGTTTTTT
CDR3aa: CASSKTTGTNEKLFF

v_gene: TRBV7-9
j_gene: TRBJ1-3
abundance: few
d_gene: NA
CDR3nt: TGTGCCAGCACCACGTCGGGACCCTCTGGAAACACCATATATTTT
CDR3aa: CASTTSGPSGNTIYF

v_gene: TRBV6-5
j_gene: TRBJ1-5
abundance: large
d_gene: TRBD1
CDR3nt: TGTGCCAGCATGAAGGGACAGGGAGATCAGCCCCAGCATTTT
CDR3aa: CASMKGQGDQPQHF

v_gene: TRBV11-2
j_gene: TRBJ1-1
abundance: few
d_gene: NA
CDR3nt: TGTGCCAGCAGCTTCGCGAGGGACACTGAAGCTTTCTTT
CDR3aa: CASSFARDTEAFF

v_gene: TRBV29-1
j_gene: TRBJ2-7
abundance: NA
d_gene: NA
CDR3nt: TGCAGCGTTGAAACCTCTGCGAGCGAGCAGTACTTC
CDR3aa: CSVETSASEQYF

v_gene: TRBV6-1
j_gene: TRBJ2-7
abundance: NA
d_gene: TRBD1
CDR3nt: TGTGCCAGCAGTTCCGAAGGGACAGGGACCTACGAGCAGTACTTC
CDR3aa: CASSSEGTGTYEQYF

v_gene: TRBV19
j_gene: TRBJ1-2
abundance: NA
d_gene: NA
CDR3nt: TGTGCCAGTAGTATCACAAATGACGGGCAGCCCGACTATGGCTACACCTTC
CDR3aa: CASSITNDGQPDYGYTF

v_gene: TRBV2
j_gene: TRBJ2-5
abundance: NA
d_gene: TRBD1
CDR3nt: TGTGCCAGTGAAGCTAGACAGGGGGCCGGGGAGACCCAGTACTTC
CDR3aa: CASEARQGAGETQYF

v_gene: TRBV30
j_gene: TRBJ2-5
abundance: NA
d_gene: TRBD1
CDR3nt: TGTGCCTGGGCACCTGGGACAGGGGGCGTAGAGACCCAGTACTTC
CDR3aa: CAWAPGTGGVETQYF

v_gene: TRBV6-5
j_gene: TRBJ1-1
abundance: NA
d_gene: NA
CDR3nt: TGTGCCAGCAGTTACGTAGGGGGAAGCACTGAAGCTTTCTTT
CDR3aa: CASSYVGGSTEAFF

v_gene: TRBV7-2
j_gene: TRBJ2-5
abundance: NA
d_gene: NA
CDR3nt: TGTGCCAGCAGCTTCTACGGGCTACCGGAGACCCAGTACTTC
CDR3aa: CASSFYGLPETQYF

v_gene: TRBV4-1
j_gene: TRBJ1-1
abundance: few
d_gene: TRBD1
CDR3nt: TGCGCCAGCAGCCAAGGAAGGGGGCCGGGCACTGAAGCTTTCTTT
CDR3aa: CASSQGRGPGTEAFF

v_gene: TRBV6-1
j_gene: TRBJ1-6
abundance: NA
d_gene: TRBD1
CDR3nt: TGTGCCAGCAGTGACAGGGGGCATCATAATTCACCCCTCCACTTT
CDR3aa: CASSDRGHHNSPLHF

v_gene: TRBV18
j_gene: TRBJ1-5
abundance: few
d_gene: NA
CDR3nt: TGTGCCAGCTCACCGGGCCGGAACAATCAGCCCCAGCATTTT
CDR3aa: CASSPGRNNQPQHF

v_gene: TRBV19
j_gene: TRBJ1-5
abundance: NA
d_gene: TRBD1
CDR3nt: TGTGCCAGTAGTGGGGGGACAGTAAGCAATCAGCCCCAGCATTTT
CDR3aa: CASSGGTVSNQPQHF

v_gene: TRBV30
j_gene: TRBJ1-2
abundance: NA
d_gene: TRBD1
CDR3nt: TGTGCCTGGAGTGCAGGGGGCCGAGACGGCTACACCTTC
CDR3aa: CAWSAGGRDGYTF

v_gene: TRBV30
j_gene: TRBJ1-2
abundance: NA
d_gene: TRBD1
CDR3nt: TGTGCCTGGAGTGTAAATGACAGGGGGCAAGAAGGCTACACCTTC
CDR3aa: CAWSVNDRGQEGYTF

v_gene: TRBV5-1
j_gene: TRBJ1-4
abundance: NA
d_gene: NA
CDR3nt: TGCGCCAGCAGCTTGGGCCAGGATAATGAAAAACTGTTTTTT
CDR3aa: CASSLGQDNEKLFF